One and the same sample provided the 3 T cell receptor beta chains below, sequenced in a study of blood T cell repertoires in COVID-19. Sequencing used immunoSEQ multiplex PCR; TCRdb keeps in-frame clones, though not all of them. The sample shows some 210,000 clones, roughly 84% of them seen only once. Input material: peripheral blood. The receptors originated from a woman aged 40 to 50 who had recovered from COVID-19.

V is TRBV29-1 and J is TRBJ2-5; tentative D call: TRBD2 (6 bases). This CDR3 region has 13 residues. With 3 bases removed from V and 4 bases from J, the gap between germline ends came to 12 bases. The V gene's germline CDR1 is SQVTM and CDR2 ANQGSEA. The CDR3 protein is CSVESGGRETQYF. In DNA, the CDR3 is TGCAGCGTTGAGTCTGGGGGGAGAGAGACCCAGTACTTC.

Remarks on this clone: The junction differs from germline at one of its ends, possibly a read error. This rearrangement joins TRBV3-1 (or the pseudogene TRBV3-2) to TRBJ2-3; TRBD2 might be the D (7 bases). Per the germline V gene, CDR1 is LGHDT and CDR2 is YNNKEL (reference sequence). The CDR3 has 13 amino acids. The CDR3 here is CASSLNRGGPLSF. In DNA, the CDR3 is TGTGCCAGCAGCCTCAATAGGGGGGGGCCTCTTTCGTTT.

The rearrangement uses TRBV29-1 and TRBJ2-3; TRBD2 is a possible D gene (6 bases). This CDR3 is built from 12 residues. Germline-derived CDR1 and CDR2 are SQVTM and ANQGSEA. V gave up 4 bases and J gave up 4 bases, with 9 bases separating them. This chain's CDR3 is CSVGDFADTQYF. Here the CDR3 DNA reads TGCAGCGTTGGGGACTTCGCAGATACGCAGTATTTT.